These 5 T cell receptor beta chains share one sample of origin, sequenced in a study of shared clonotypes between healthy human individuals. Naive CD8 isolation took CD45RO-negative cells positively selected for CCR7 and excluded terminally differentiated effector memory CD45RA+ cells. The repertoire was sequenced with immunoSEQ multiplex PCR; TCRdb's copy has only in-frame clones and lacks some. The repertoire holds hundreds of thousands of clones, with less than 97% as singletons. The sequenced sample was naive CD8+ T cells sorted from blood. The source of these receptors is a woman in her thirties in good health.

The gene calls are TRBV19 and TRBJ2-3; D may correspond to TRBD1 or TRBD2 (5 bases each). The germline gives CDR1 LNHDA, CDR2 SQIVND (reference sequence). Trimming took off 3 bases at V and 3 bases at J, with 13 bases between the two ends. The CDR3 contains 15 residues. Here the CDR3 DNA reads TGTGCCAGTAGTATGAGCGGACATACAACAGATACGCAGTATTTT. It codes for CASSMSGHTTDTQYF.

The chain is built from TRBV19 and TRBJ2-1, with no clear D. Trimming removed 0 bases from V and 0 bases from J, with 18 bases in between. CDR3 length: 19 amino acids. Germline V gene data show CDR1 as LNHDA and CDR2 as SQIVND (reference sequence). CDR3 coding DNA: TGTGCCAGTAGTATAGATCTCGTTGAACGGGTCAGCTCCTACAATGAGCAGTTCTTC. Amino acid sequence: CASSIDLVERVSSYNEQFF.

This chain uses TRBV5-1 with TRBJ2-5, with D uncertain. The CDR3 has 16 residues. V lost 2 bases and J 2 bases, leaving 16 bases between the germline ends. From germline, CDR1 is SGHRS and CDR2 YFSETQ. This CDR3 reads CASSFGTTPKQETQYF. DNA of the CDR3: TGCGCCAGCAGCTTTGGTACTACCCCTAAACAAGAGACCCAGTACTTC.

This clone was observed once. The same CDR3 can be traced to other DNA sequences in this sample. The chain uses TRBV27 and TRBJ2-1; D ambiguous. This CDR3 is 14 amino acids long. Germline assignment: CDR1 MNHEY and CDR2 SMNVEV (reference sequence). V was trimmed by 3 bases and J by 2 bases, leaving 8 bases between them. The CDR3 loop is CASSLRGPYNEQFF. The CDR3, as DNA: TGTGCCAGCAGTTTGCGCGGACCCTACAATGAGCAGTTCTTC.

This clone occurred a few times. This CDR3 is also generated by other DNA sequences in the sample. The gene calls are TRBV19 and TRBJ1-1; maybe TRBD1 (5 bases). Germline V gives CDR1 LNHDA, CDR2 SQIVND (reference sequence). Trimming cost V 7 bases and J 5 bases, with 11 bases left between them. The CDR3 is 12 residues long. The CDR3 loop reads CASTVGGTEAFF. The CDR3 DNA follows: TGTGCCAGTACCGTTGGGGGAACTGAAGCTTTCTTT.